Listed below are T cell receptor beta chains from one sample, sequenced in a study of cytomegalovirus exposure and HLA in healthy donors. Clones were read by immunoSEQ multiplex PCR, and TCRdb kept only the in-frame ones, dropping some. The sample has under 200,000 clones, around nine tenths seen once. Sequencing input: PBMCs. The receptors stem from a woman between 18 and 30 years old in good health and CMV-seropositive. Each CDR3 is given with its conserved first and last residue. The order of the fields is J gene, D gene, clone size, V gene, CDR3 DNA, CDR3 protein. A D gene is named only where the DNA matches it firmly. A row's size may be missing; if present it is once, few, many or a size class.

J: TRBJ2-3; D: TRBD1; size: -; V: TRBV5-1; DNA: TGCGCCAGCAGCTTGGGGGGACAGGGTAACACAGATACGCAGTATTTT; CDR3: CASSLGGQGNTDTQYF
J: TRBJ2-7; D: TRBD1; size: -; V: TRBV4-2; DNA: TGTGCCAGCAGCCGGGCTGGGGACAGGGAGTCCTACGAGCAGTACTTC; CDR3: CASSRAGDRESYEQYF
J: TRBJ2-1; D: -; size: few; V: TRBV18; DNA: TGTGCCAGCTCGGGCAGCTACAATGAGCAGTTCTTC; CDR3: CASSGSYNEQFF
J: TRBJ2-7; D: TRBD2; size: -; V: TRBV7-8; DNA: TGTGCCAGCAGCTCGACTAGCGGGGGCTACGAGCAGTACTTC; CDR3: CASSSTSGGYEQYF
J: TRBJ2-7; D: TRBD2; size: -; V: TRBV6-5; DNA: TGTGCCTGTAGCGGGACCGACTACGAGCAGTACTTC; CDR3: CACSGTDYEQYF
J: TRBJ2-7; D: TRBD2; size: -; V: TRBV5-1; DNA: TGCGCCAGCAGCTTGGGCCTAGCGGTAGTCTACGAGCAGTACTTC; CDR3: CASSLGLAVVYEQYF
J: TRBJ2-7; D: TRBD1; size: -; V: TRBV2; DNA: TGTGCCAGCAGTGCAAGGGACAGGGGTCCCTACGAGCAGTACTTC; CDR3: CASSARDRGPYEQYF
J: TRBJ1-1; D: -; size: -; V: TRBV28; DNA: TGTGCCAGCAGTTTGGGGGGGAACACTGAAGCTTTCTTT; CDR3: CASSLGGNTEAFF
J: TRBJ2-5; D: TRBD2; size: -; V: TRBV7-7; DNA: TGTGCTAGCAGCCTAAGACTAGCGGGAGGGTTGGAGACCCAGTACTTC; CDR3: CASSLRLAGGLETQYF
J: TRBJ1-5; D: -; size: -; V: TRBV5-6; DNA: TGTGCCAGCAGTGGAGGGTTGAATCAGCCCCAGCATTTT; CDR3: CASSGGLNQPQHF
J: TRBJ1-5; D: -; size: -; V: TRBV9; DNA: TGTGCCAGCAGCGCCCAGGGAATTAGCAATCAGCCCCAGCATTTT; CDR3: CASSAQGISNQPQHF
J: TRBJ2-3; D: TRBD1; size: -; V: TRBV6-4; DNA: TGTGCCAGCAGTGACTCGACGACAGGGTCAACAGATACGCAGTATTTT; CDR3: CASSDSTTGSTDTQYF
J: TRBJ2-7; D: TRBD2; size: -; V: TRBV27; DNA: TGTGCCAGCAGTCCGACTAGCGGAGCAATTTACGAGCAGTACTTC; CDR3: CASSPTSGAIYEQYF
J: TRBJ1-2; D: -; size: -; V: TRBV6-6; DNA: TGTGCCAGCAGATCGGGAAACTATGGCTACACCTTC; CDR3: CASRSGNYGYTF
J: TRBJ2-3; D: TRBD1; size: -; V: TRBV11-2; DNA: TGTGCCAGCAGCTTCCCTTTCGACAGGGGGCTTGGCACAGATACGCAGTATTTT; CDR3: CASSFPFDRGLGTDTQYF
J: TRBJ1-4; D: TRBD1; size: once; V: TRBV28; DNA: TGTGCCAGCAGTGCCGGGACAGGGGCGGGGAGTGAAAAACTGTTTTTT; CDR3: CASSAGTGAGSEKLFF
J: TRBJ1-5; D: TRBD1; size: -; V: TRBV30; DNA: TGTGCCTGGAGGACATCCGGGACAGGTGGTGGTCAGCCCCAGCATTTT; CDR3: CAWRTSGTGGGQPQHF
J: TRBJ2-4; D: -; size: -; V: TRBV5-1; DNA: TGCGCCAGCAGCTATGAGGGCGGTGGAAACATTCAGTACTTC; CDR3: CASSYEGGGNIQYF
J: TRBJ2-7; D: -; size: -; V: TRBV27; DNA: TGTGCCAGCAGTTCTAGGGGATACGAGCAGTACTTC; CDR3: CASSSRGYEQYF
J: TRBJ2-3; D: -; size: -; V: TRBV7-9; DNA: TGTGCCAGCAGCTTAGCAAACAGCCGCACAGATACGCAGTATTTT; CDR3: CASSLANSRTDTQYF
J: TRBJ2-6; D: TRBD2; size: -; V: TRBV5-4; DNA: TGTGCCAGCAGCTTAGTATTACTAGCGGGGGGCTCTGGGGCCAACGTCCTGACTTTC; CDR3: CASSLVLLAGGSGANVLTF
J: TRBJ2-5; D: -; size: -; V: TRBV7-8; DNA: TGTGCCAGCAGCAGCAGGGTGTCAGAGACCCAGTACTTC; CDR3: CASSSRVSETQYF
J: TRBJ1-1; D: -; size: -; V: TRBV30; DNA: TGTGCCTGGAGTAGCGGGACACGAAGCCTTGAAGCTTTCTTT; CDR3: CAWSSGTRSLEAFF
J: TRBJ2-3; D: TRBD1; size: -; V: TRBV27; DNA: TGTGCCAGCAGTTTAACAGGACAGGTCGATACGCAGTATTTT; CDR3: CASSLTGQVDTQYF
J: TRBJ2-1; D: TRBD2; size: -; V: TRBV7-2; DNA: TGTGCCAGCAGCCGACTAGGGACTAGCGGGAGGGCCACTTACAATGAGCAGTTCTTC; CDR3: CASSRLGTSGRATYNEQFF
J: TRBJ2-4; D: -; size: -; V: TRBV6-5; DNA: TGTGCCAGCAGTTACAGGGGTTCTCCAAACATTCAGTACTTC; CDR3: CASSYRGSPNIQYF
J: TRBJ2-7; D: -; size: -; V: TRBV10-2; DNA: TGCGCCAGCAGTGTAAGACTAGGCTCCTACGAGCAGTACTTC; CDR3: CASSVRLGSYEQYF
J: TRBJ2-2; D: -; size: -; V: TRBV6-1; DNA: TGTGCCAGCAGTGAAGCGGAGACCGGGGAGCTGTTTTTT; CDR3: CASSEAETGELFF
J: TRBJ1-1; D: TRBD1; size: -; V: TRBV14; DNA: TGTGCCAGCAGCCTATGGACAGGCCTGAACACTGAAGCTTTCTTT; CDR3: CASSLWTGLNTEAFF
J: TRBJ1-5; D: -; size: -; V: TRBV28; DNA: TGTGCCAGCAGTTTATTAAGGAGAAGCAATCAGCCCCAGCATTTT; CDR3: CASSLLRRSNQPQHF
J: TRBJ2-1; D: -; size: -; V: TRBV2; DNA: TGTGCCAGCAGTGCGGCTAGCCGGTACAATGAGCAGTTCTTC; CDR3: CASSAASRYNEQFF
J: TRBJ2-4; D: TRBD1; size: -; V: TRBV15; DNA: TGTGCCACCAGCAAGCCGGGACAGCCGGAAAACATTCAGTACTTC; CDR3: CATSKPGQPENIQYF
J: TRBJ2-4; D: -; size: -; V: TRBV5-1; DNA: TGCGCCAGCAGCTCAAAAAACATTCAGTACTTC; CDR3: CASSSKNIQYF
J: TRBJ1-2; D: TRBD1; size: many; V: TRBV6-5; DNA: TGTGCCAGCAGCTTGACAGGGGGGGATGGCTACACCTTC; CDR3: CASSLTGGDGYTF
J: TRBJ1-3; D: -; size: -; V: TRBV5-6; DNA: TGTGCCAGCAGCTTGGTCAGGCGTACCTCTGGAAACACCATATATTTT; CDR3: CASSLVRRTSGNTIYF
J: TRBJ2-1; D: -; size: -; V: TRBV6-1; DNA: TGTGCCAGCAGTGAATCCGGGTCCGAGCCCTACAATGAGCAGTTCTTC; CDR3: CASSESGSEPYNEQFF
J: TRBJ2-7; D: TRBD2; size: -; V: TRBV25-1; DNA: TGTGCCAGCAGTGATTGGGGGCCTAGCGGGACTAGATACGAGCAGTACTTC; CDR3: CASSDWGPSGTRYEQYF